A single sample gave rise to the 4 T cell receptor beta chains below, sequenced in a study of cytomegalovirus exposure and HLA in healthy donors. Here immunoSEQ multiplex PCR was the method, and the copy in TCRdb shows in-frame clones only, minus some. Altogether a few hundred thousand clones are present, 85% to 90% being singletons, with the ten largest covering over 2.5%. Sequencing was performed on PBMCs. The receptors derive from a woman younger than 30 in good health and CMV-seronegative.

This clone was seen a single time. This chain joins TRBV19 and TRBJ2-7; the D gene is possibly TRBD2 (5 bases). The CDR3 consists of 16 residues. V was trimmed by 0 bases and J by 1 base, leaving 13 bases between them. Looked up from germline, CDR1 is LNHDA and CDR2 is SQIVND (reference sequence). CDR3 in DNA: TGTGCCAGTAGTATAGATGTGGAGGACGGGTCCTACGAGCAGTACTTC. This codes for CASSIDVEDGSYEQYF.

The chain carries TRBV28 and TRBJ2-1, with D maybe TRBD1 (6 bases). CDR3 size: 15 residues. V lost 3 bases and J 0 bases, leaving 9 bases between the germline ends. CDR1 MDHEN and CDR2 SYDVKM come from the germline V gene. The CDR3 region is CASSFGQSSYNEQFF. CDR3 sequence (DNA): TGTGCCAGCAGTTTCGGACAGAGCTCCTACAATGAGCAGTTCTTC.

This clone was detected once. The CDR3 loop is CASSLVGGSAYNEQFF. The CDR3 DNA follows: TGTGCCAGCAGTTTGGTGGGAGGGTCCGCTTACAATGAGCAGTTCTTC. The gene calls are TRBV27 and TRBJ2-1, with TRBD2 matching over 7 bases. CDR3 size: 16 residues. With V trimmed by 3 bases and J by 4 bases, 9 bases remained unmatched. The germline CDR1 and CDR2 sequences are MNHEY and SMNVEV (reference sequence).

The genes are TRBV27 and TRBJ2-2, with a weak D call TRBD2 (6 bases). The V end lost 6 bases, the J end lost 4 bases, and 15 bases lay between the germline ends. The CDR3 has 15 amino acids. CDR1 and CDR2 from the germline V gene are MNHEY and SMNVEV (reference sequence). The DNA of the CDR3 is TGTGCCAGCAGCGACTTGGGGGGAGGCACCGGGGAGCTGTTTTTT. Protein sequence: CASSDLGGGTGELFF.